One TCR beta chain is described in this entry. Its antigen is currently unknown. The data were obtained in a study of cytomegalovirus exposure and HLA in healthy donors. Findings and caveats of the study: After further analysis at a later stage, around 17,000 TCR beta sequences were associated with HLA alleles at 0.05 false discovery rate. TCR beta V- and J-gene trimming was later associated with a missense DCLRE1C variant. Under in vitro conditions, a few CMV-associated chains were confirmed as specific for CMV antigens.

The PCR was carried out with 60 Vbeta primers and 13 Jbeta primers. TCRdb's copy holds only in-frame clones and misses some; the assay was immunoSEQ multiplex PCR. Here the sample spans 95,000 to 100,000 clones, roughly four fifths being singletons. The sequence was collected from a female donor in good health and CMV-seropositive. The sequenced sample consisted of PBMCs.

The CDR3 loop reads CAISAQGGDIQYF. Here the CDR3 DNA reads TGTGCCATCAGCGCACAGGGGGGAGACATTCAGTACTTC. V gene TRBV10-3 combines with J gene TRBJ2-4; the match to TRBD1 covers 8 bases. After removal of 6 bases from V and 8 bases from J, the junction contained 6 bases not matched to a gene. CDR1 and CDR2 (germline): ENHRY, SYGVKD. The CDR3 runs 13 residues.